In its sample, the clone carrying this T cell receptor (beta chain) was seen a few times. The antigen remains unidentified. Alongside a J-beta primer mix, a sample-barcoded 5' primer served in a second PCR lasting 7 to 11 cycles. Every cDNA molecule carried a tag from a template-switch adaptor bearing 12 random nucleotides. In TCRdb, the 5' RACE reads were re-called with MiXCR into one record per CDR3 protein. The sample includes just under 900,000 distinct CDR3 sequences, roughly 26% of them seen just once. The sample belongs to a study of blood T cells in healthy people across ages. Study-wide points: The recorded TCR beta diversity per million T cells decreased in a roughly linear manner with age.

Sample: blood. This sequence originates from a woman of 80 years or more in good health.

The CDR3 protein is CASSVGLAPDTQYF. The CDR3 region has the DNA TGTGCCAGCAGCGTAGGACTAGCGCCAGATACGCAGTATTTT. V is TRBV9 and J is TRBJ2-3; TRBD2 aligns across 8 bases. The germline V gene encodes CDR1 SGDLS and CDR2 YYNGEE. The junction had 1 base not matched to a gene; V was cut back by 0 bases and J by 4 bases. This CDR3 contains 14 residues.